A single sample is the source of the 4 T cell receptor beta chains below, sequenced in a study of cytomegalovirus exposure and HLA in healthy donors (dated by TCRdb to the late 2010s). Library preparation employed the immunoSEQ multiplex PCR assay. The clones in this table, taken by TCRdb from immuneACCESS, are in-frame only. Not every clone is retained; where verified, under half of the shortfall comes from an unresolved V gene, and the cause of the rest is unknown. The sample table holds 86,000 or so clones, of which approximately 95% were seen once. The top ten clones comprise around 1.6% of the sample. The sample taken for sequencing was PBMCs. The source is a man younger than 35 in good health and CMV-seropositive.

This chain uses TRBV4-1 with TRBJ2-5, with 7 bases matching TRBD2. CDR3 length: 17 amino acids. Germline-derived CDR1 and CDR2 are MGHRA and YSYEKL. V was pared by 4 bases and J by 0 bases, with 11 bases of the junction left unmatched. In nucleotides, the CDR3 is TGCGCCAGCAGCCCCATGTGGAATAGCGGGTACCAAGAGACCCAGTACTTC. Its protein product is CASSPMWNSGYQETQYF.

This clone was seen only once. The rearrangement links TRBV4-2 to TRBJ2-1; D possibly corresponds to TRBD2 (6 bases). V lost 2 bases and J lost 2, with 7 bases in between. The germline gives CDR1 LGHNA, CDR2 YNFKEQ. This CDR3 has 14 residues. CDR3 residues: CASSQSGAYNEQFF. Written as DNA, the CDR3 is TGTGCCAGCAGCCAATCGGGGGCCTACAATGAGCAGTTCTTC.

This chain uses TRBV6-1 with TRBJ1-5; D gene ambiguous. The CDR3 covers 14 residues. V was pared by 2 bases and J by 4 bases, with 9 bases between. CDR1 is MNHNS, CDR2 SASEGT, per germline. CDR3 residues: CASSEPRGNQPQHF. DNA for the CDR3: TGTGCCAGCAGTGAACCCCGCGGGAATCAGCCCCAGCATTTT.

This chain uses TRBV18 with TRBJ2-1, with D possibly TRBD2 on 6 matching bases. The length of the CDR3 is 17 residues. V lost 8 bases and J lost 5, with 25 bases in between. CDR1 is KGHSH, CDR2 LQKENI, per germline. CDR3 sequence (DNA): TGTGCCAGCCGAACTGCCCTTGGACTATCCCCGCACAATGAGCAGTTCTTC. It specifies CASRTALGLSPHNEQFF. Using reference TRBV18 and TRBJ2-1 for the parts outside the CDR3, the full variable domain is NAGVMQNPRHLVRRRGQEARLRCSPMKGHSHVYWYRQLPEEGLKFMVYLQKENIIDESGMPKERFSAEFPKEGPSILRIQQVVRGDSAAYFCASRTALGLSPHNEQFFGPGTRLTVL.